The 20 T cell receptor beta chains below all came from one sample that was sequenced in a study of cytomegalovirus exposure and HLA in healthy donors. The PCR employed 60 Vbeta primers together with 13 Jbeta primers. The assay was immunoSEQ multiplex PCR, and TCRdb's table has in-frame clones only and misses some. The profile covers under 130,000 clones, with around three quarters appearing a single time and over 5% taken by the ten largest. Sequencing was done on a sample of PBMCs. Receptors were obtained from a female donor in good health and CMV-seropositive.

This clone was observed a single time. The rearrangement joins TRBV7-3 to TRBJ2-7; D is ambiguous. V was shortened by 5 bases and J by 0 bases, with 8 bases between the two germline ends. Germline lookup yields CDR1 SGHTA and CDR2 FQGTGA. The CDR3 is made up of 13 amino acids. DNA of the CDR3: TGTGCCAGCAGCCCTACCCCCTCCTACGAGCAGTACTTC. This gives the protein CASSPTPSYEQYF.

The chain carries TRBV5-1 and TRBJ2-3; the D gene is possibly TRBD2 (6 bases). Looked up from germline, CDR1 is SGHRS and CDR2 is YFSETQ. V lost 2 bases to trimming and J lost 1 base, with 11 bases between them. The CDR3 has 15 amino acids. CDR3 sequence reads: CASSFRKRGTDTQYF. CDR3 sequence (DNA): TGCGCCAGCAGCTTCCGGAAGCGGGGCACAGATACGCAGTATTTT.

This clone has just a few counts. The chain joins TRBV12-5 to TRBJ2-1; 13 nucleotides line up with TRBD2. The CDR3 loop spans 20 amino acids. Germline V gene lookup returns CDR1 LGHNT and CDR2 FRNRAP. The V gene end was trimmed by 2 bases and the J gene end by 0 bases; junction bases not matched to a gene: 10. The CDR3 DNA reads as TGTGCTAGTGGTTTGAATAGACTAGCGGGAGGCCACAGCTCCTACAATGAGCAGTTCTTC. It is translated as CASGLNRLAGGHSSYNEQFF. Full variable domain (missing parts from reference TRBV12-5 and TRBJ2-1): DARVTQTPRHKVTEMGQEVTMRCQPILGHNTVFWYRQTMMQGLELLAYFRNRAPLDDSGMPKDRFSAEMPDATLATLKIQPSEPRDSAVYFCASGLNRLAGGHSSYNEQFFGPGTRLTVL.

This chain links TRBV6-6 with TRBJ2-1, with 9 bases identical to TRBD2. The CDR3 sequence is 16 residues long. J lost 7 bases, V lost 2 bases, and 9 bases had no gene match. Germline-derived CDR1 and CDR2 are MNHNY and SVGAGI (reference sequence). The CDR3 DNA follows: TGTGCCAGCAGTTACGGTGCGGGAGGGCCCTCGAATGAGCAGTTCTTC. Its protein is CASSYGAGGPSNEQFF.

This chain's CDR3 is CASSPSRGGQYF. CDR3 nucleotide sequence: TGTGCCAGCAGCCCAAGTCGGGGGGGTCAGTACTTC. The gene calls are TRBV9 and TRBJ2-4, with 8 bases aligning to TRBD2. Germline-derived CDR1 and CDR2 are SGDLS and YYNGEE. The CDR3 contains 12 residues. Losses at the gene ends were 4 bases for V and 12 bases for J; bases not matched to a gene: 6.

The chain links TRBV19 to TRBJ1-5; 7 bases are a match to TRBD1. Trimming at V came to 7 bases and at J to 4 bases, leaving 4 bases not matched to a gene. This CDR3 is 13 amino acids long. CDR1 and CDR2 from the germline V gene are LNHDA and SQIVND (reference sequence). The CDR3, as DNA: TGTGCCAGTAAGGGGACAGCTAATCAGCCCCAGCATTTT. It is translated as CASKGTANQPQHF.

The rearrangement joins TRBV7-8 to TRBJ1-3; no reliable D call. The V end was cut by 3 bases, the J end by 0 bases, with 15 bases between. Germline V lookup: CDR1 SGHVS, CDR2 FQNEAQ. There are 17 residues in the CDR3. In DNA, the CDR3 is TGTGCCAGCAGCTTTTCGGGGAACAGCCACTCTGGAAACACCATATATTTT. Protein product: CASSFSGNSHSGNTIYF.

The rearrangement joins TRBV6-1 to TRBJ2-4; D remains ambiguous. V lost 0 bases, J lost 0 bases, and 9 bases lay in between. CDR3 length: 16 amino acids. In germline, CDR1 is MNHNS, CDR2 SASEGT. This chain's CDR3 is CASSEAVLLAKNIQYF. The CDR3, as DNA: TGTGCCAGCAGTGAAGCGGTGTTACTAGCCAAAAACATTCAGTACTTC.

This chain connects TRBV28 to TRBJ1-5; the D is unclear. V lost 8 bases, J lost 5 bases, and 4 bases lay in between. Per the germline V gene, CDR1 is MDHEN and CDR2 is SYDVKM. The CDR3 is 10 residues long. The CDR3 nucleotides read TGTGCCAGCCATCATCAGCCCCAGCATTTT. Translated, it gives CASHHQPQHF.

The rearrangement links TRBV4-1 to TRBJ2-7, with 7 bases aligning to TRBD2. V dropped 1 base and J dropped 4; count of bases not matched to a gene: 7. Germline V gene sequence: CDR1 MGHRA, CDR2 YSYEKL. The CDR3 totals 15 residues. Here the CDR3 DNA reads TGCGCCAGCAGCCAAGGAGCGGGGAAGGCTTACGAGCAGTACTTC. Translating gives CASSQGAGKAYEQYF.

The chain recombines TRBV27 with TRBJ2-1; TRBD1 matches at 10 bases. The CDR3 sequence is 17 residues long. Germline CDR1 and CDR2: MNHEY and SMNVEV (reference sequence). J lost 7 bases, V lost 6 bases, and 15 bases had no gene match. DNA for the CDR3: TGTGCCAGCAGCTTAGGGTTGCGGGGACAGGGGATAAATGAGCAGTTCTTC. Translation: CASSLGLRGQGINEQFF.

The chain carries TRBV5-1 and TRBJ2-7; D is perhaps TRBD2 (7 bases). The CDR3 contains 12 residues. Deletions cut 8 bases from V and 4 bases from J, with 13 bases between. The germline V gene encodes CDR1 SGHRS and CDR2 YFSETQ. CDR3 bases: TGCGCCAGGGGGGGGCCGAGTTACGAGCAGTACTTC. Amino acid sequence: CARGGPSYEQYF. The full variable domain, with the rest looked up from reference TRBV5-1 and TRBJ2-7, is KAGVTQTPRYLIKTRGQQVTLSCSPISGHRSVSWYQQTPGQGLQFLFEYFSETQRNKGNFPGRFSGRQFSNSRSEMNVSTLELGDSALYLCARGGPSYEQYFGPGTRLTVT.

Comment on this clone: Sequence at one end of the junction differs from germline and may be a read error. The gene calls are TRBV7-9 and TRBJ1-5; 7 bases agree with TRBD1. Per the germline V gene, CDR1 is SEHNR and CDR2 is FQNEAQ (reference sequence). The CDR3 is made up of 16 amino acids. In nucleotides, the CDR3 is TGTTCCAGCAGCTTTGGAAACAGGGGCCGAAATCAGCCCCAGCATTTT. Its translation: CSSSFGNRGRNQPQHF. The whole variable domain, filled in from reference TRBV7-9 and TRBJ1-5, reads DTGVSQNPRHKITKRGQNVTFRCDPISEHNRLYWYRQTLGQGPEFLTYFQNEAQLEKSRLLSDRFSAERPKGSFSTLEIQRTEQGDSAMYLCSSSFGNRGRNQPQHFGDGTRLSIL.

The chain joins TRBV7-2 to TRBJ1-2; maybe TRBD1 (6 bases). V was clipped by 3 bases and J by 4 bases, with 12 bases between them. Germline CDR1 and CDR2: SGHTA and FQGNSA. The CDR3 length is 14 residues. The CDR3 reads CASSFRGLGYGYTF. CDR3 sequence (DNA): TGTGCCAGCAGCTTCAGGGGACTAGGCTATGGCTACACCTTC.

The chain uses TRBV30 and TRBJ2-2; 7 bases align to TRBD1. This CDR3 region has 14 residues. V was clipped by 5 bases and J by 4 bases; unmatched bases: 7. Germline assignment: CDR1 GTSNPN and CDR2 SVGIG (reference sequence). The CDR3 nucleotides are TGTGCCTGGTCTACAGGGGTAGGCACCGGGGAGCTGTTTTTT. Protein product: CAWSTGVGTGELFF.

The rearrangement links TRBV6-5 to TRBJ2-3; 8 nucleotides align to TRBD2. V lost 2 bases and J lost 9; bases outside the gene matches: 10. Germline CDR1 MNHEY, CDR2 SVGAGI. The CDR3 extends over 15 amino acids. This chain's CDR3 is CASSYQPAGVITQYF. As DNA, the CDR3 is TGTGCCAGCAGTTACCAGCCAGCGGGGGTGATCACGCAGTATTTT.

This chain joins TRBV14 and TRBJ2-5, with D unresolved. The CDR3 is 13 residues long. The germline V gene encodes CDR1 SGHDN and CDR2 FVKESK. The V end was cut by 5 bases, the J end by 0 bases, with 7 bases between. The CDR3 region is CASSGRNQETQYF. CDR3 nucleotide sequence: TGTGCCAGCAGCGGGCGTAACCAAGAGACCCAGTACTTC. Looking up the rest from reference TRBV14 and TRBJ2-5 gives the full variable domain: EAGVTQFPSHSVIEKGQTVTLRCDPISGHDNLYWYRRVMGKEIKFLLHFVKESKQDESGMPNNRFLAERTGGTYSTLKVQPAELEDSGVYFCASSGRNQETQYFGPGTRLLVL.

The genes are TRBV28 and TRBJ2-1, with D possibly TRBD1 on 6 matching bases. The CDR3 totals 15 residues. The ends were cut back, 3 bases at V and 4 bases at J, with 13 bases in the middle. From germline, CDR1 is MDHEN and CDR2 SYDVKM. CDR3 bases: TGTGCCAGCAGTTTCAGGGGTAGTGGGTACAATGAGCAGTTCTTC. It translates to CASSFRGSGYNEQFF.

The chain links TRBV29-1 to TRBJ2-3, with no clear D. CDR3 length: 13 residues. The V end was cut by 3 bases, the J end by 10 bases, with 17 bases between. Germline V lookup: CDR1 SQVTM, CDR2 ANQGSEA. The CDR3 region has the DNA TGCAGCGTTGATTCGTTGGCTGGTATTTCGCAGTATTTT. Translation gives CSVDSLAGISQYF.

The chain couples TRBV9 to TRBJ1-2; 11 nucleotides agree with TRBD1. CDR3 length: 13 amino acids. The V gene's germline CDR1 is SGDLS and CDR2 YYNGEE. The trim removed 7 bases at V and 8 bases at J, leaving 7 bases unmatched. The CDR3 nucleotides read TGTGCCAGCGGTGGACAGGGGGCGTGGGGCTACACCTTC. Residues: CASGGQGAWGYTF.